A single sample is the source of the 18 T cell receptor beta chains below, sequenced in a study of OX40 agonist ivuxolimab in advanced cancers. The repertoire was sequenced with immunoSEQ multiplex PCR; TCRdb's copy has only in-frame clones and lacks some. The sample records some 74,000 clones, roughly 86% being singletons. The sequenced sample was CD4+ or CD8+ T cells sorted from blood, obtained in a trial of the OX40 agonist ivuxolimab. The source of these receptors is an adult with an advanced solid tumor such as melanoma, head and neck, liver or kidney cancer.

The rearrangement uses TRBV11-3 and TRBJ2-7; unclear D gene. The CDR3 sequence is 14 residues long. The V gene's germline CDR1 is SGHNT and CDR2 YENEEA. Trimming took 0 bases from V and 2 from J, leaving 8 bases between them. DNA of the CDR3: TGTGCCAGCAGCTTAGATGCCCAGCCCTACGAGCAGTACTTC. This gives the protein CASSLDAQPYEQYF. Using reference TRBV11-3 and TRBJ2-7 for the parts outside the CDR3, the full variable domain is EAGVVQSPRYKIIEKKQPVAFWCNPISGHNTLYWYLQNLGQGPELLIRYENEEAVDDSQLPKDRFSAERLKGVDSTLKIQPAELGDSAVYLCASSLDAQPYEQYFGPGTRLTVT.

This clone appeared once. As DNA, the CDR3 is TGTGCCTGGAGTGGGGGACGGACGAACACCGGGGAGCTGTTTTTT. Amino acid sequence: CAWSGGRTNTGELFF. This sequence joins TRBV30 and TRBJ2-2; D tentatively reads TRBD1 or TRBD2 (5 bases each). From germline, CDR1 is GTSNPN and CDR2 SVGIG (reference sequence). V lost 1 base and J lost 0, with 9 bases in between. The CDR3 consists of 15 residues.

The chain has TRBV5-1 and TRBJ2-2, with D possibly being TRBD1 (5 bases). V was trimmed by 0 bases and J by 6 bases, leaving 9 bases between them. The CDR3 runs to 14 residues. Germline loops: CDR1 SGHRS, CDR2 YFSETQ. CDR3 bases: TGCGCCAGCAGCTTGGTTTCAGGGCCCGGGGAGCTGTTTTTT. This encodes CASSLVSGPGELFF.

This clone is a singleton in its sample. V usage is TRBV19 and J usage is TRBJ2-3; 8 bases are shared with TRBD1. The CDR3 covers 15 residues. CDR1 and CDR2 (germline): LNHDA, SQIVND (reference sequence). V was pared by 3 bases and J by 5 bases, with 7 bases of the junction left unmatched. CDR3 sequence reads: CASSISQGAGDTQYF. The DNA for the CDR3 is TGTGCCAGTAGTATCTCGCAGGGGGCCGGAGATACGCAGTATTTT.

This clone was picked up a small number of times. The chain joins TRBV2 to TRBJ1-2; no reliable D call. Trimming took 8 bases from V and 4 from J, leaving 8 bases between them. CDR3 length: 11 residues. CDR1 is SNHLY, CDR2 FYNNEI, per germline. The CDR3 is CASRVGYGYTF. Written as DNA, the CDR3 is TGTGCCAGCCGCGTCGGCTATGGCTACACCTTC.

A single count supports this clone. The CDR3 sequence: CASSQSSGAETQYF. Written as DNA, the CDR3 is TGCGCCAGCAGCCAATCCTCGGGGGCAGAGACCCAGTACTTC. The genes are TRBV4-1 and TRBJ2-5, with D tentatively TRBD1 or TRBD2 (6 bases each). The CDR3 covers 14 residues. CDR1 MGHRA and CDR2 YSYEKL come from the germline V gene. The V end was cut by 2 bases, the J end by 4 bases, with 11 bases between.

The J gene is TRBJ1-5, the V gene TRBV5-8; possibly TRBD1 for D (6 bases). This CDR3 contains 14 residues. V lost 4 bases, J lost 6 bases, and 14 bases lay in between. In germline, CDR1 is SGHTS, CDR2 YDEGEE. CDR3 sequence reads: CASSGGSLGQPQHF. CDR3 in DNA: TGTGCCAGCAGCGGGGGCTCTTTGGGTCAGCCCCAGCATTTT.

The chain couples TRBV5-1 to TRBJ2-3; D is tentatively TRBD1 or TRBD2 (5 bases each). V was pared by 1 base and J by 6 bases, with 12 bases between. Germline V gives CDR1 SGHRS, CDR2 YFSETQ. This CDR3 has 14 amino acids. The CDR3 nucleotides are TGCGCCAGCAGCTTGTTTGGGGGAGACGATACGCAGTATTTT. It encodes CASSLFGGDDTQYF. Complete variable domain (other parts from reference TRBV5-1 and TRBJ2-3): KAGVTQTPRYLIKTRGQQVTLSCSPISGHRSVSWYQQTPGQGLQFLFEYFSETQRNKGNFPGRFSGRQFSNSRSEMNVSTLELGDSALYLCASSLFGGDDTQYFGPGTRLTVL.

The chain employs TRBV15 and TRBJ2-7; no reliable D call. Germline V CDR1 and CDR2: LNHNV, YYDKDF (reference sequence). This CDR3 comprises 14 residues. V was trimmed by 4 bases and J by 2 bases, leaving 12 bases between them. The CDR3 DNA sequence: TGTGCCACCAGCACACAAAAGGGCCCCTACGAGCAGTACTTC. Amino acid sequence: CATSTQKGPYEQYF.

This clone was recorded once. The rearrangement links TRBV6-5 to TRBJ1-3; D ambiguous. Trimming pared 2 bases from V and 2 bases from J, leaving 10 bases between. CDR1 and CDR2 (germline): MNHEY, SVGAGI. The CDR3 totals 15 residues. The chain's CDR3 is CASSYDTGAGNTIYF. The CDR3 DNA is TGTGCCAGCAGTTACGATACTGGGGCTGGAAACACCATATATTTT.

This clone was seen a few times. CDR3: CASSEHGTGPETQYF. Here the CDR3 DNA reads TGTGCCAGCAGTGAACATGGGACAGGCCCAGAGACCCAGTACTTC. The rearrangement joins TRBV6-1 to TRBJ2-5, with 8 nucleotides matching TRBD1. The CDR3 is made up of 15 amino acids. Germline V gene sequence: CDR1 MNHNS, CDR2 SASEGT. With V trimmed by 2 bases and J by 4 bases, 6 bases remained unmatched.

The CDR3 is CASSLGSGRTQYF. DNA for the CDR3: TGTGCCAGCAGCTTGGGGAGTGGAAGGACCCAGTACTTC. The V call is TRBV5-6, the J call TRBJ2-5; D is unclear. Trimming pared 0 bases from V and 7 bases from J, leaving 10 bases between. CDR1 and CDR2 (germline): SGHDT, YYEEEE. This CDR3 is 13 amino acids long.

This clone was found once. The chain combines TRBV7-8 with TRBJ2-3; TRBD1 or TRBD2 may be the D gene (5 bases each). The germline gives CDR1 SGHVS, CDR2 FQNEAQ. CDR3 length equals 15 residues. Between the trimmed V and J ends, which lost 6 bases and 2 bases, there was a span of 15 bases. The CDR3 region has the DNA TGTGCCAGCAGTAAGGTGGGGGTCGTCACAGATACGCAGTATTTT. Encoded protein: CASSKVGVVTDTQYF.

This chain links TRBV30 with TRBJ1-2; D is undetermined. The CDR3 loop spans 13 amino acids. Germline V gene data show CDR1 as GTSNPN and CDR2 as SVGIG (reference sequence). Trimming stripped 6 bases from V and 4 bases from J, with 15 bases between. The DNA of the CDR3 is TGTGCCTGCGGTATGATGAGCACCTATGGCTACACCTTC. As protein: CACGMMSTYGYTF.

This clone was seen just once. The chain is built from TRBV6-4 and TRBJ2-5; perhaps TRBD1 as D (6 bases). Germline lookup yields CDR1 MRHNA and CDR2 SNTAGT. With 0 bases removed from V and 5 bases from J, the gap between germline ends came to 13 bases. CDR3 length equals 15 residues. This chain's CDR3 is CASSDSWGPGETQYF. In DNA form, the CDR3 reads TGTGCCAGCAGTGACTCTTGGGGGCCCGGGGAGACCCAGTACTTC.

The CDR3 loop is CASRPTGVGSPLHF. In DNA, the CDR3 is TGTGCCAGTAGACCGACAGGGGTGGGTTCACCCCTCCACTTT. This chain connects TRBV19 to TRBJ1-6; TRBD1 matches 8 bases. The CDR3 totals 14 residues. V lost 6 bases and J lost 9; bases outside the gene matches: 7. CDR1 and CDR2 from the germline V gene are LNHDA and SQIVND (reference sequence).

This sequence joins TRBV30 and TRBJ1-5; D is possibly TRBD1 (6 bases). V was clipped by 2 bases and J by 7 bases, with 12 bases between them. This CDR3 is built from 13 residues. Germline V gives CDR1 GTSNPN, CDR2 SVGIG (reference sequence). CDR3 sequence reads: CAWSSGGVQPQHF. CDR3 coding DNA: TGTGCCTGGAGTTCGGGGGGCGTCCAGCCCCAGCATTTT.

V gene TRBV21-1 combines with J gene TRBJ1-1; the D call in the table, TRBD1, was not verified against the DNA. TRBV21-1 is flagged as a pseudogene. The CDR3 totals 16 residues. CDR3 DNA sequence: TGTGCCAGCAGCAGGCCCGGGACAGGGGTGAACACTGAAGCTTTCTTT. Encoded protein: CASSRPGTGVNTEAFF.